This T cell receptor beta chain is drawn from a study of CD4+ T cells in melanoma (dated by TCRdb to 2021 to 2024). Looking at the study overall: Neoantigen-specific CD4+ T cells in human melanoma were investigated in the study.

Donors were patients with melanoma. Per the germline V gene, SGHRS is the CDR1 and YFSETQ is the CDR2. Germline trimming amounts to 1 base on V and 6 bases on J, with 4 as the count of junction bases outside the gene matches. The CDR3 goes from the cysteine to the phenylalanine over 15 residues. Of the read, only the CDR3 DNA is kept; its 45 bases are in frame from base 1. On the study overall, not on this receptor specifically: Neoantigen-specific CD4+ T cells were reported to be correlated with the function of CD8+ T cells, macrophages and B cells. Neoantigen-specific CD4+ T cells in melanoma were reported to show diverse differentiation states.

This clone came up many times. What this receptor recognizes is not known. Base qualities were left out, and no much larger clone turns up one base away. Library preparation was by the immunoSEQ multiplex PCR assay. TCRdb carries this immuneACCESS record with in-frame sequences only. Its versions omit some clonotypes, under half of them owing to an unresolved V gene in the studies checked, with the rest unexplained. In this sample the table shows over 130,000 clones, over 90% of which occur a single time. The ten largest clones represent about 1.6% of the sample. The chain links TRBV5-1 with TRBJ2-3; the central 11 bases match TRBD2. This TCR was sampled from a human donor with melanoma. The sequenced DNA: TGCGCCAGCAGCTTGCTTAGCGGGGGGGTTGATACGCAGTATTTT. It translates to CASSLLSGGVDTQYF.